A selection of T cell receptor beta chains follows, all from one sample in a study of cytomegalovirus exposure and HLA in healthy donors. Produced via immunoSEQ multiplex PCR; TCRdb's table is partial and in-frame only. The sample lists 100,000 to 150,000 clones; 75% to 90% were seen once. The sequenced sample consisted of PBMCs. All receptors come from a man in his forties in good health and CMV-seronegative. CDR3s include the opening cysteine and the closing phenylalanine or tryptophan.

v_gene: TRBV6-7
j_gene: TRBJ2-1
CDR3aa: CASSYVSGIAQFF

v_gene: TRBV5-4
j_gene: TRBJ2-5
CDR3aa: CASSLEGRRGGETQYF

v_gene: TRBV7-9
j_gene: TRBJ1-6
CDR3aa: CASSSPVGAYNSPLHF

v_gene: TRBV27
j_gene: TRBJ2-1
CDR3aa: CASSFPSSYNEQFF

v_gene: TRBV2
j_gene: TRBJ1-6
CDR3aa: CASSVGRDSPLHF

v_gene: TRBV27
j_gene: TRBJ2-2
CDR3aa: CASSIAFDTGELFF

v_gene: TRBV29-1
j_gene: TRBJ2-1
CDR3aa: CSVDTGLHNEQFF

v_gene: TRBV6-5
j_gene: TRBJ1-2
CDR3aa: CASSYSRQGADYGYTF

v_gene: TRBV5-4
j_gene: TRBJ2-3
CDR3aa: CASRAGATVNTQYF

v_gene: TRBV6-5
j_gene: TRBJ2-7
CDR3aa: CASSYSVLPYEQYF

v_gene: TRBV6-5
j_gene: TRBJ2-7
CDR3aa: CASSPGDSYEQYF

v_gene: TRBV7-3
j_gene: TRBJ1-1
CDR3aa: CASSPGMNTEAFF

v_gene: TRBV5-1
j_gene: TRBJ2-2
CDR3aa: CASSLQGSNTGELFF